Following are 22 T cell receptor beta chains from one sample sequenced in a study of blood T cell repertoires in COVID-19. Sequencing was performed with immunoSEQ multiplex PCR; in TCRdb, only in-frame clones are kept and a portion is missing. Counted here are under 200,000 clones, 80% to 90% occurring once; the ten biggest clones make up about 8.8%. The sample comprised PBMCs or T cells enriched from blood (not recorded which). Receptors were obtained from a woman under 30 who had recovered from COVID-19.

This sequence joins TRBV7-3 and TRBJ2-3; tentative D call: TRBD2 (6 bases). Trimming cost V 5 bases and J 0 bases, with 15 bases left between them. Germline loops: CDR1 SGHTA, CDR2 FQGTGA. The CDR3 length is 16 residues. The CDR3 DNA reads TGTGCCAGCAGCCCCTTCGGGGGACTTAGCACAGATACGCAGTATTTT. Amino acids: CASSPFGGLSTDTQYF.

The chain links TRBV7-8 to TRBJ1-4; D is ambiguous. CDR3 length: 19 amino acids. CDR1 is SGHVS and CDR2 is FQNEAQ in the germline V gene. With 6 bases removed from V and 0 bases from J, the gap between germline ends came to 23 bases. The CDR3 loop is CASRSRVLSPTSTNEKLFF. The CDR3 DNA follows: TGTGCCAGCAGATCCCGGGTCCTCAGCCCAACCTCAACTAATGAAAAACTGTTTTTT.

This chain uses TRBV18 with TRBJ1-2; 9 positions agree with TRBD1. The CDR3 extends over 15 amino acids. Trimming cost V 4 bases and J 2 bases; bases outside gene matches: 5. From germline, CDR1 is KGHSH and CDR2 LQKENI. The CDR3 DNA sequence: TGTGCCAGCTCACTTCCGGGACAGGGAAACTATGGCTACACCTTC. Residues: CASSLPGQGNYGYTF.

V and J are TRBV6-1 and TRBJ2-7, with 7 bases identical to TRBD1. Germline CDR1 reads MNHNS; CDR2 reads SASEGT. This CDR3 spans 16 amino acids. V trimming: 1 base; J trimming: 3 bases; junction bases outside the gene matches: 9. Here the CDR3 DNA reads TGTGCCAGCAGTGAAGAACCCAGACAGGGTTACTACGAGCAGTACTTC. This codes for CASSEEPRQGYYEQYF.

This clone was detected a few times. The V gene is TRBV5-1, the J gene TRBJ1-6; D gene uncertain. There are 13 residues in the CDR3. Trimming left V 3 bases short and J 11 bases short, with 12 bases between. Germline-derived CDR1 and CDR2 are SGHRS and YFSETQ. CDR3 in amino acids: CASSSGLGAPLHF. The CDR3 DNA reads as TGCGCCAGCAGCTCCGGACTCGGAGCACCCCTCCACTTT.

The rearrangement joins TRBV28 to TRBJ2-7, with D possibly TRBD1 on 6 matching bases. V was clipped by 5 bases and J by 6 bases, with 11 bases between them. Germline lookup yields CDR1 MDHEN and CDR2 SYDVKM. The CDR3 has 12 residues. In DNA, the CDR3 is TGTGCCAGCAGTACCCTACAGGGCGAGCAGTACTTC. Translation: CASSTLQGEQYF.

The rearrangement joins TRBV5-4 to TRBJ2-5, with a weak D call TRBD2 (6 bases). This CDR3 contains 15 residues. V lost 2 bases and J lost 5, with 16 bases in between. The germline V gene has CDR1 SGHNT and CDR2 YYREEE (reference sequence). The CDR3 DNA is TGTGCCAGCAGCTTCCAAAGTCGGGGGTGGGAGACCCAGTACTTC. Translating gives CASSFQSRGWETQYF.

CDR3 DNA sequence: TGTGCCAGCAGCGACGGACAATCCCGACCCTCCACTGAAGCTTTCTTT. Amino acid sequence: CASSDGQSRPSTEAFF. The V call is TRBV9, the J call TRBJ1-1; weak D call: TRBD1 (5 bases). Germline loops: CDR1 SGDLS, CDR2 YYNGEE. Trimming took off 3 bases at V and 4 bases at J, with 19 bases between the two ends. CDR3 size: 16 residues.

This clone was recorded only once. The V and J genes are TRBV27 and TRBJ2-2, with D tentatively TRBD1 (6 bases). Trimming took off 3 bases at V and 2 bases at J, with 16 bases between the two ends. The CDR3 loop spans 17 amino acids. Germline V gene lookup returns CDR1 MNHEY and CDR2 SMNVEV (reference sequence). CDR3 amino acids: CASSLLSTGSNTGELFF. The CDR3 coding sequence is TGTGCCAGCAGTTTGCTGAGTACAGGGTCTAACACCGGGGAGCTGTTTTTT.

The V and J genes are TRBV7-9 and TRBJ1-5; D unresolved. This CDR3 is built from 16 residues. The V gene lost 4 bases and the J gene lost 0 bases, with 13 bases spanning the gap. Germline values: CDR1 SEHNR, CDR2 FQNEAQ (reference sequence). The CDR3 sequence is CASSSSDGYSNQPQHF. The CDR3 DNA sequence: TGTGCCAGCAGCTCCTCTGACGGGTATAGCAATCAGCCCCAGCATTTT.

The V gene is TRBV9, the J gene TRBJ2-1; D remains unclear. Germline lookup yields CDR1 SGDLS and CDR2 YYNGEE. Trimming took off 4 bases at V and 5 bases at J, with 13 bases between the two ends. The CDR3 extends over 14 amino acids. The CDR3 sequence: CASSLPPEHNEQFF. The CDR3 nucleotides read TGTGCCAGCAGCCTCCCCCCTGAGCACAATGAGCAGTTCTTC.

The J gene is TRBJ2-7, the V gene TRBV10-1; 7 bases match TRBD2. CDR1 WNHNN and CDR2 SYGVQD come from the germline V gene (reference sequence). The CDR3 totals 15 residues. J gave up 2 bases and V 11 bases, and 15 bases lay outside the gene matches. This CDR3 reads CAPRGSGHITYEQYF. The CDR3 nucleotides are TGCGCCCCGCGGGGGAGCGGCCACATTACCTACGAGCAGTACTTC.

The chain employs TRBV4-1 and TRBJ2-6; 9 nucleotides line up with TRBD1. Germline CDR1 is MGHRA and CDR2 is YSYEKL. The CDR3 is made up of 18 amino acids. With 2 bases clipped from V and 3 bases from J, the junction kept 8 bases outside the gene matches. The CDR3 sequence: CASSQLGQGPGGANVLTF. CDR3 nucleotide sequence: TGCGCCAGCAGCCAACTGGGACAGGGACCTGGTGGGGCCAACGTCCTGACTTTC.

V usage is TRBV5-1 and J usage is TRBJ2-2, with D possibly matching TRBD1 (5 bases). With 2 bases removed from V and 4 bases from J, the gap between germline ends came to 12 bases. The CDR3 consists of 15 residues. Germline V lookup: CDR1 SGHRS, CDR2 YFSETQ. The CDR3 is CASSFNQGPTGELFF. DNA for the CDR3: TGCGCCAGCAGCTTTAACCAGGGTCCCACCGGGGAGCTGTTTTTT. The entire variable domain, with the rest obtained from reference TRBV5-1 and TRBJ2-2, is as follows: KAGVTQTPRYLIKTRGQQVTLSCSPISGHRSVSWYQQTPGQGLQFLFEYFSETQRNKGNFPGRFSGRQFSNSRSEMNVSTLELGDSALYLCASSFNQGPTGELFFGEGSRLTVL.

The rearrangement uses TRBV5-4 and TRBJ2-5, with a tentative D call TRBD2 (5 bases). The V and J ends lost 4 bases and 5 bases respectively, with 12 bases between them. CDR1 is SGHNT, CDR2 YYREEE, per germline (reference sequence). This CDR3 has 13 residues. The CDR3 coding sequence is TGTGCCAGCAGCGCCGTCTCGGGGGAGACCCAGTACTTC. Translation: CASSAVSGETQYF.

This chain uses TRBV2 with TRBJ2-2; a weak D match, TRBD2 (5 bases). Trimming took 7 bases from V and 4 from J, leaving 10 bases between them. Germline CDR1 SNHLY, CDR2 FYNNEI. The CDR3 is 13 amino acids. CDR3 DNA sequence: TGTGCCAGCAATCGGGATGGCACCGGGGAGCTGTTTTTT. Encoded protein: CASNRDGTGELFF.

This clone came up once. The chain couples TRBV7-9 to TRBJ2-7; possible D gene TRBD1, 6 bases. The germline V and J ends were trimmed by 1 base and 7 bases, with 14 bases remaining between them. The CDR3 extends over 14 amino acids. The germline CDR1 and CDR2 sequences are SEHNR and FQNEAQ (reference sequence). The CDR3 region is CASSLVQGPGEQYF. DNA for the CDR3: TGTGCCAGCAGCTTAGTTCAGGGGCCTGGGGAGCAGTACTTC.

This chain connects TRBV6-5 to TRBJ1-6; 7 bases map to TRBD1. The CDR3 is made up of 15 amino acids. V lost 6 bases and J lost 5; bases outside the gene matches: 7. The germline V gene has CDR1 MNHEY and CDR2 SVGAGI. CDR3 coding DNA: TGTGCCAGCAGACGACAGGGACCCCATAATTCACCCCTCCACTTT. This gives the protein CASRRQGPHNSPLHF.

V gene TRBV10-3 combines with J gene TRBJ2-1; 8 bases match TRBD1. V shed 6 bases, J shed 3 bases, and the junction held 13 bases outside the gene matches. CDR1 ENHRY and CDR2 SYGVKD come from the germline V gene. The CDR3 covers 17 residues. Here the CDR3 DNA reads TGTGCCATCAGAGGACAGGGCAATTTGGAACACTACAATGAGCAGTTCTTC. Its translation is CAIRGQGNLEHYNEQFF.

The rearrangement joins TRBV6-2 or TRBV6-3 to TRBJ2-3; D might be TRBD1 (5 bases). The CDR3 contains 13 residues. V lost 0 bases, J lost 14 bases, and 15 bases lay in between. Germline V lookup: CDR1 MNHEY, CDR2 SVGEGT. As DNA, the CDR3 is TGTGCCAGCAGTTACTCATTCTTCCAGGGCGGGTATTTT. Its protein product is CASSYSFFQGGYF.

On this clone: A read error may produce the germline difference seen at one junction end. The rearrangement links TRBV7-9 to TRBJ1-1; D uncertain. This CDR3 spans 10 amino acids. CDR1 is SEHNR, CDR2 FQNEAQ, per germline (reference sequence). Written as DNA, the CDR3 is TGTGCCAGCAGCCGAGAGGAAACGGACTTT. It yields the protein CASSREETDF.

The chain employs TRBV11-3 and TRBJ1-1; D unresolved. This CDR3 spans 14 amino acids. Per germline, CDR1 SGHNT and CDR2 YENEEA. Between the trimmed V and J ends, which lost 5 bases and 4 bases, there was a span of 14 bases. CDR3 DNA: TGTGCCAGCAGCCGCGGGAGGTCGAGCACTGAAGCTTTCTTT. Amino acid sequence: CASSRGRSSTEAFF.